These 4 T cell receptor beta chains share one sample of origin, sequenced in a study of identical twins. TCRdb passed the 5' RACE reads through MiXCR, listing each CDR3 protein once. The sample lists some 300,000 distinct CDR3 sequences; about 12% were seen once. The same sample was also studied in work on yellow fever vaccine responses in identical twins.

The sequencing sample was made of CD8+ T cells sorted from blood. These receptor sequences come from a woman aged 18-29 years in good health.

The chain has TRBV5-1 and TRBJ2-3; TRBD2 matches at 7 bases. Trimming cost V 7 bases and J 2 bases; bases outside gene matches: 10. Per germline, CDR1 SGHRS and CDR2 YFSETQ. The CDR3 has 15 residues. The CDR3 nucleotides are TGCGCCAGCTCGCTGCGGGAGCCCTACACAGATACGCAGTATTTT. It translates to CASSLREPYTDTQYF.

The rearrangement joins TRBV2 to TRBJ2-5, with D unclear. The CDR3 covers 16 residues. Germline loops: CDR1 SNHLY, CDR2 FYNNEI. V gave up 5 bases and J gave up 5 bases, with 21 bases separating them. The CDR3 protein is CASSFVARVLEETQYF. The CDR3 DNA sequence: TGTGCCAGCAGTTTTGTTGCTAGAGTACTCGAGGAGACCCAGTACTTC.

CDR3: CATFLEGNTGELFF. As DNA, the CDR3 is TGTGCCACCTTCTTGGAGGGAAACACCGGGGAGCTGTTTTTT. The chain has TRBV28 and TRBJ2-2, with D tentatively TRBD2 (6 bases). The CDR3 loop spans 14 amino acids. In germline, CDR1 is MDHEN, CDR2 SYDVKM. Trimming took off 10 bases at V and 2 bases at J, with 14 bases between the two ends.

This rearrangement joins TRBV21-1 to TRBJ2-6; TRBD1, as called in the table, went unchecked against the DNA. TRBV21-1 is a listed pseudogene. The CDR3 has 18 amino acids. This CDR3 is CASSSPGQGSSGANVLTF. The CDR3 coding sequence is TGTGCCAGCAGCTCCCCTGGACAGGGTAGTTCTGGGGCCAACGTCCTGACTTTC.